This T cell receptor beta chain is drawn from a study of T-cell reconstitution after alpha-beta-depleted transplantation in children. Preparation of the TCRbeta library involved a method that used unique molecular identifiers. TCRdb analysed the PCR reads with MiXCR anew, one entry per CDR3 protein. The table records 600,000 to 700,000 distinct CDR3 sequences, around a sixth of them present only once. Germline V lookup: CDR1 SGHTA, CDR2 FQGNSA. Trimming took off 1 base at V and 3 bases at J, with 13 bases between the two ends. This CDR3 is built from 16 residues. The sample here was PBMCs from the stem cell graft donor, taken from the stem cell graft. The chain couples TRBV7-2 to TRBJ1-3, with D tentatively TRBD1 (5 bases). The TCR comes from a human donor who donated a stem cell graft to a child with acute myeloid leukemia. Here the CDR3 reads CASSLGAGNSGNTIYF. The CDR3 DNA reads TGTGCCAGCAGCTTAGGAGCAGGGAATAGTGGAAACACCATATATTTT.